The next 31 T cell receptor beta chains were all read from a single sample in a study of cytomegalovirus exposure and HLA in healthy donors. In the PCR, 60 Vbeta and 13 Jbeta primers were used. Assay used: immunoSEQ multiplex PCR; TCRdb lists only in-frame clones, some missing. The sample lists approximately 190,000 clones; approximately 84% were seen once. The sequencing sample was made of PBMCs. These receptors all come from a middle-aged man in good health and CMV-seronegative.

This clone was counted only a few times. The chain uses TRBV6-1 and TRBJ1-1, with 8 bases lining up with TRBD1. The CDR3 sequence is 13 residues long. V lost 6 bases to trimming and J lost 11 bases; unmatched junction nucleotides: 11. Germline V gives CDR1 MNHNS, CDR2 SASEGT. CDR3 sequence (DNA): TGTGCCAGCAGGGCCAGGGGGCAAGCTTTGGCTTTCTTT. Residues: CASRARGQALAFF.

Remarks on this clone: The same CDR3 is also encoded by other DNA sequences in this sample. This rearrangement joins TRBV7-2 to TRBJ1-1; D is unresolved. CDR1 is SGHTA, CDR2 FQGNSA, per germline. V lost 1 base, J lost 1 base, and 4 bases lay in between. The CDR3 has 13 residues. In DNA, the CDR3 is TGTGCCAGCAGCTTAGGAGCGAACACTGAAGCTTTCTTT. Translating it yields CASSLGANTEAFF.

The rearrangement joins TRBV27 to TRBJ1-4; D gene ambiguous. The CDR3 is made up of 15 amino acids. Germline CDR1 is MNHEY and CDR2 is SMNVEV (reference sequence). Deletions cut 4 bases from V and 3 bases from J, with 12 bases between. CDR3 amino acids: CASSSTGVANEKLFF. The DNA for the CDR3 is TGTGCCAGCAGTTCTACCGGGGTCGCTAATGAAAAACTGTTTTTT.

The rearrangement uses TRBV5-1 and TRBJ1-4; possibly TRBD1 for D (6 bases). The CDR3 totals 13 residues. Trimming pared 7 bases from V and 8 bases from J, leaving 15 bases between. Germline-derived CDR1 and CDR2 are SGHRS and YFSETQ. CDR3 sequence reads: CASSSGVGEKLFF. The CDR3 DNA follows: TGCGCCAGCTCGTCAGGGGTAGGGGAAAAACTGTTTTTT. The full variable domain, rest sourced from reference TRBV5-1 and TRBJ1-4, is KAGVTQTPRYLIKTRGQQVTLSCSPISGHRSVSWYQQTPGQGLQFLFEYFSETQRNKGNFPGRFSGRQFSNSRSEMNVSTLELGDSALYLCASSSGVGEKLFFGSGTQLSVL.

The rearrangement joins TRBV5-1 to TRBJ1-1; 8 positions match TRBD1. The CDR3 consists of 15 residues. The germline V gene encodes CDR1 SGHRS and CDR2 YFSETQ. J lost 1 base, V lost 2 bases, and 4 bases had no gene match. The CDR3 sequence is CASSLIGTGNTEAFF. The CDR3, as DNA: TGCGCCAGCAGCTTAATAGGGACAGGGAACACTGAAGCTTTCTTT.

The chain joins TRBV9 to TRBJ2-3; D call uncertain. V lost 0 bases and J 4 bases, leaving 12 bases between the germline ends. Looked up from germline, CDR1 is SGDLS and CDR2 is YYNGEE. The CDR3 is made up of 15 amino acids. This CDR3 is CASSVDSQLADTQYF. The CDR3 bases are TGTGCCAGCAGCGTAGATAGCCAGCTTGCAGATACGCAGTATTTT.

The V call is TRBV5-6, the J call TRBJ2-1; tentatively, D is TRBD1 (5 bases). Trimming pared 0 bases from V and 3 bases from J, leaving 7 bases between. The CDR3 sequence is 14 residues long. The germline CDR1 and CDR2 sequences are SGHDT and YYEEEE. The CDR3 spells CASSLGRGYNEQFF. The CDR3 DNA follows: TGTGCCAGCAGCTTGGGAAGGGGCTACAATGAGCAGTTCTTC.

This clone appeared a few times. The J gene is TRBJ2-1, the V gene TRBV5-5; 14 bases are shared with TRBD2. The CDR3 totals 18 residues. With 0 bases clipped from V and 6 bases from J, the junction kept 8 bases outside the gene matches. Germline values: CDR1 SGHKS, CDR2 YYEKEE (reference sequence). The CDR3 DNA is TGTGCCAGCAGCTTGGGACTAGCGGGGGGGCCCGTGGGCAATGAGCAGTTCTTC. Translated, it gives CASSLGLAGGPVGNEQFF.

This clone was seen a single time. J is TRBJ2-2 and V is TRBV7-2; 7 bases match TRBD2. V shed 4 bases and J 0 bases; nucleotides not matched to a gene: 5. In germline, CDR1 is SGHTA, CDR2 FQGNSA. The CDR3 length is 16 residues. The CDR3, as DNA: TGTGCCAGCAGCTCCGGGGGGTCCGCGAACACCGGGGAGCTGTTTTTT. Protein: CASSSGGSANTGELFF.

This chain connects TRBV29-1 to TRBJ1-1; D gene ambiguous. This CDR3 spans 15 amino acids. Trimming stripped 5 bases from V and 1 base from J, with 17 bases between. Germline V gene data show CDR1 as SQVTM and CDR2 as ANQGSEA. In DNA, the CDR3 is TGCAGCGTTTTCGGATGGATGAGCGGGAACACTGAAGCTTTCTTT. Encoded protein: CSVFGWMSGNTEAFF.

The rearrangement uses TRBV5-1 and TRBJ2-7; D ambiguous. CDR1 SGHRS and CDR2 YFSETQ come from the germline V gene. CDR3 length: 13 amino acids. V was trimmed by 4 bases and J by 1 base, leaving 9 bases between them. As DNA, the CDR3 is TGCGCCAGCAGCGTGCTAGATTCCTACGAGCAGTACTTC. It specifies CASSVLDSYEQYF.

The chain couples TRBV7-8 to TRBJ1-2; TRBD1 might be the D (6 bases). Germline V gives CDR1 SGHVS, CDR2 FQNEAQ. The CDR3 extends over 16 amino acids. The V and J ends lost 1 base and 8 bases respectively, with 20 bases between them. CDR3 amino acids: CASSLDRQAARKGYTF. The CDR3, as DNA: TGTGCCAGCAGCTTAGATAGACAGGCGGCGCGAAAAGGCTACACCTTC.

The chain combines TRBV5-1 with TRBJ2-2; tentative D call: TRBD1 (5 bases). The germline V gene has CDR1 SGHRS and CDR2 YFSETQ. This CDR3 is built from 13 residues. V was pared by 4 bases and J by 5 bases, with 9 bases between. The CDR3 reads CASSPTGTGELFF. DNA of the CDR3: TGCGCCAGCAGCCCAACAGGAACCGGGGAGCTGTTTTTT.

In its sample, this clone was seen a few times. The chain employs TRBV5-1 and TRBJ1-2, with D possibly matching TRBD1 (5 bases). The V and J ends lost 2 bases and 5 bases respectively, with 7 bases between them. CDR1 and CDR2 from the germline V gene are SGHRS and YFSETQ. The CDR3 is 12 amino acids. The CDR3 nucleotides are TGCGCCAGCAGCTTTCAGGGTTATGGCTACACCTTC. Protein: CASSFQGYGYTF. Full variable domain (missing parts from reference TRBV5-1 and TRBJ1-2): KAGVTQTPRYLIKTRGQQVTLSCSPISGHRSVSWYQQTPGQGLQFLFEYFSETQRNKGNFPGRFSGRQFSNSRSEMNVSTLELGDSALYLCASSFQGYGYTFGSGTRLTVV.

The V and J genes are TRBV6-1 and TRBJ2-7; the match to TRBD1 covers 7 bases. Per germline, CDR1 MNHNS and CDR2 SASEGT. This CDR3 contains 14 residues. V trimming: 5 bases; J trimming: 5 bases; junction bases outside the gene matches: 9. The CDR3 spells CASSSPGQSDEQYF. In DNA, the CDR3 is TGTGCCAGCAGTTCCCCGGGACAGTCGGACGAGCAGTACTTC.

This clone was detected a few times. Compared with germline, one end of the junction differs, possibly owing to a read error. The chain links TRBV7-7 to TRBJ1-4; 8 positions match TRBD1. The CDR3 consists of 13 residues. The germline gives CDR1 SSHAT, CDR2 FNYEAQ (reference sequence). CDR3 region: CASSLDRGGKLFF. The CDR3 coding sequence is TGTGCTAGCAGCCTTGACAGGGGTGGTAAACTGTTTTTT.

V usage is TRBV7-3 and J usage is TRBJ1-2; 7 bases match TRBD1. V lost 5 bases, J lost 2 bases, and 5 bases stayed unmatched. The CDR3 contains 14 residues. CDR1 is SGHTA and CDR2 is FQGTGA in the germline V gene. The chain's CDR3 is CASSEQTGNYGYTF. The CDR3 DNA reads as TGTGCCAGCAGCGAACAGACAGGGAACTATGGCTACACCTTC.

CDR3 bases: TGTGCCTGGAGTGGGGGTGGACAGGGGATCTATGGCTACACCTTC. It codes for CAWSGGGQGIYGYTF. The chain employs TRBV30 and TRBJ1-2; 9 bases align to TRBD1. The CDR3 is made up of 15 amino acids. V shed 1 base and J 4 bases; nucleotides not matched to a gene: 7. Germline loops: CDR1 GTSNPN, CDR2 SVGIG (reference sequence).

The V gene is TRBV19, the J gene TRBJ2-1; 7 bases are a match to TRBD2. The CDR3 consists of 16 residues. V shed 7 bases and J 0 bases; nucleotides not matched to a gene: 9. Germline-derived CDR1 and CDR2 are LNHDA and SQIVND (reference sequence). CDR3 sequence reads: CASIFSGESSYNEQFF. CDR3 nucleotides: TGTGCCAGTATATTCAGCGGGGAAAGCTCCTACAATGAGCAGTTCTTC. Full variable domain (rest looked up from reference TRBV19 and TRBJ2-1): DGGITQSPKYLFRKEGQNVTLSCEQNLNHDAMYWYRQDPGQGLRLIYYSQIVNDFQKGDIAEGYSVSREKKESFPLTVTSAQKNPTAFYLCASIFSGESSYNEQFFGPGTRLTVL.

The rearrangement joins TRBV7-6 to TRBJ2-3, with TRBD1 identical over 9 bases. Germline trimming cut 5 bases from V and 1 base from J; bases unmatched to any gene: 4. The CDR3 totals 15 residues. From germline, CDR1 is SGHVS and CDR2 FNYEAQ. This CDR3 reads CASSIRTGGTDTQYF. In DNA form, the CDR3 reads TGTGCCAGCAGCATAAGGACAGGGGGCACAGATACGCAGTATTTT.

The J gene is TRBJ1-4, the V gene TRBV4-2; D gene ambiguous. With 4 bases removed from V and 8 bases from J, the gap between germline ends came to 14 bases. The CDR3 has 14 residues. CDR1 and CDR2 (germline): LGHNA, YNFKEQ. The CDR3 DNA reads TGTGCCAGCAGCCCGGAGGCCCTCGGGGAAAAACTGTTTTTT. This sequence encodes CASSPEALGEKLFF.

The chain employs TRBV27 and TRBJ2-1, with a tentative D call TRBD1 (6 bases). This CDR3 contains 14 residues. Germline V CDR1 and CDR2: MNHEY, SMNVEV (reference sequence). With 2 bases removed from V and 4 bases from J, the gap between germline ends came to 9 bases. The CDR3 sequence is CASSLAGQYNEQFF. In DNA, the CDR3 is TGTGCCAGCAGTTTAGCAGGACAGTACAATGAGCAGTTCTTC.

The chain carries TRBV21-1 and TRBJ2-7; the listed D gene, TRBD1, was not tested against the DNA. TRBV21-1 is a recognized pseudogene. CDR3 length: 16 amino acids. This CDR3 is CASSSRDRGRCCEQYF. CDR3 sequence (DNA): TGTGCCAGCAGCAGTAGAGACAGGGGGCGATGCTGCGAGCAGTACTTC.

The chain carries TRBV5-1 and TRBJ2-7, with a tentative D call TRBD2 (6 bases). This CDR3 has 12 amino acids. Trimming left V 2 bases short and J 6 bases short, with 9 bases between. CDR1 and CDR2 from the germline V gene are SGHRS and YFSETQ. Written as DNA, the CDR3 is TGCGCCAGCAGCTTTGCGGGACTCGAGCAGTACTTC. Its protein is CASSFAGLEQYF.

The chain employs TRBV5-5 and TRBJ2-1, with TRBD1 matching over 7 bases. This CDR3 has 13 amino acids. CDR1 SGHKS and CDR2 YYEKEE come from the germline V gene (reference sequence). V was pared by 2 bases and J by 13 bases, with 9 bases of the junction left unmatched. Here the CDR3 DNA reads TGTGCCAGCAGCTTCCCGACAGGGTGGTTCCAGTTCTTC. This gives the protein CASSFPTGWFQFF.

The chain's CDR3 is CASSFASSGNTIYF. The DNA for the CDR3 is TGTGCCAGCAGTTTCGCGAGCTCTGGAAACACCATATATTTT. The chain combines TRBV27 with TRBJ1-3, with D uncertain. The V and J ends lost 3 bases and 0 bases respectively, with 6 bases between them. The CDR3 runs 14 residues. Per germline, CDR1 MNHEY and CDR2 SMNVEV (reference sequence).

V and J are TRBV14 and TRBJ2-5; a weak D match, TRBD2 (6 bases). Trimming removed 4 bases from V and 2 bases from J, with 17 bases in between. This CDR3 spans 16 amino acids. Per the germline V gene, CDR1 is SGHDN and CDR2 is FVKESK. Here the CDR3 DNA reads TGTGCCAGCAGCCCGAGGAGGGGCTACCCACAAGAGACCCAGTACTTC. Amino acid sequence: CASSPRRGYPQETQYF.

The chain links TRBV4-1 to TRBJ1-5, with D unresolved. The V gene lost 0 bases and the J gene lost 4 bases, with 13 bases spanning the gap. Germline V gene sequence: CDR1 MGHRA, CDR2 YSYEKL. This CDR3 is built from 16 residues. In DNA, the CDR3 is TGCGCCAGCAGCCAAGAAGGTAAAGGGAGGAATCAGCCCCAGCATTTT. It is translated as CASSQEGKGRNQPQHF.

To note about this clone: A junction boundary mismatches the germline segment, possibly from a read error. CDR3 amino acids: CSSAEDRGPIRNGYTF. For the CDR3, the DNA is TGTTCCAGCGCTGAGGACAGGGGGCCGATAAGGAATGGCTACACCTTC. This rearrangement joins TRBV7-9 to TRBJ1-2; 11 positions match TRBD1. The CDR3 contains 16 residues. Germline V gene sequence: CDR1 SEHNR, CDR2 FQNEAQ (reference sequence).

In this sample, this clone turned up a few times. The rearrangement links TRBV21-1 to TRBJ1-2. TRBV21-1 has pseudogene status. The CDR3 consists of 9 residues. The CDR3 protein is CASKRGYTF. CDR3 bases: TGTGCCAGCAAGAGGGGCTACACCTTC.

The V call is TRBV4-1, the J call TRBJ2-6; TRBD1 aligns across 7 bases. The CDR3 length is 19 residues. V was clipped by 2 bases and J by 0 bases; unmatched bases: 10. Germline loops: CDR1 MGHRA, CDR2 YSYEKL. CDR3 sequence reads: CASSQHLGTENSGANVLTF. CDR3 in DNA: TGCGCCAGCAGCCAACATCTTGGGACAGAGAACTCTGGGGCCAACGTCCTGACTTTC.